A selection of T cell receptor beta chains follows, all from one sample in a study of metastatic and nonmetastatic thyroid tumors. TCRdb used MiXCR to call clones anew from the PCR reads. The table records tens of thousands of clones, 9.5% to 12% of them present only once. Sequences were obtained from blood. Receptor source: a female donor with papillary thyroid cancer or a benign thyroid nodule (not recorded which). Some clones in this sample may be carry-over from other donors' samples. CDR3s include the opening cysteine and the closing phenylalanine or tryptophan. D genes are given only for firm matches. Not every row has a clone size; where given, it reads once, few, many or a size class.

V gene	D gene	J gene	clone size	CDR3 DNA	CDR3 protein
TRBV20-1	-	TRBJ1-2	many	TGCAGTGCTAGAGATATAGGGAGCCGGAGCGGCTACACCTTC	CSARDIGSRSGYTF
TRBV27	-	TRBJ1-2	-	TGTGCCAGCATTTTCATTGCGTCCGTAGATGGCTACACCTTC	CASIFIASVDGYTF
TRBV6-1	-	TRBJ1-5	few	TGTGCCAGCAGAGACAGCAACAATCAGCCCCAGCATTTT	CASRDSNNQPQHF
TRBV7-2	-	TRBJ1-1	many	TGTGCCAGCAGCCTTACAGGGATGAACACTGAAGCTTTCTTT	CASSLTGMNTEAFF
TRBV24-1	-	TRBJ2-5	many	TGTGCCACCAGTGACCCCGTAAAGGGGCAACAAGAGACCCAGTACTTC	CATSDPVKGQQETQYF
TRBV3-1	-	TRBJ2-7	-	TGTGCCAGCAGCCGAAGTGACTATCAGTACTTC	CASSRSDYQYF
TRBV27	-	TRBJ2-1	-	TGTGCCAGCAGTTCAGGGGCAATTGGGTCGTACAATGAGCAGTTCTTC	CASSSGAIGSYNEQFF
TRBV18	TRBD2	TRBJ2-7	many	TGTGCCAGCTCACCGGGACTAGCGGGTCCCGAGCAGTACTTC	CASSPGLAGPEQYF
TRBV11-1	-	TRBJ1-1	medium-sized	TGTGCCAGCAGCTCGGAGGAGGCAGGTTCGTGGGCTGAAGCTTTCTTT	CASSSEEAGSWAEAFF
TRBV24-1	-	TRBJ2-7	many	TGTGCCACCAGAATACCCGACGCGAGCTCCTACGAGCAGTACTTC	CATRIPDASSYEQYF
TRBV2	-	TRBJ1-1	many	TGTGCCAGCAGTCTCGGGACCTTGAACACTGAAGCTTTCTTT	CASSLGTLNTEAFF
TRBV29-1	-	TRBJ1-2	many	TGCAGCGTTGCCGAACAGCAAAACTATGGCTACACCTTC	CSVAEQQNYGYTF
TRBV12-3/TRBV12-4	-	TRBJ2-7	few	TGTGCCAGCAGTTCCGGGTTCTCCTACGAGCAGTACTTC	CASSSGFSYEQYF
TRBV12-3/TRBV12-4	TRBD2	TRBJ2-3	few	TGTGCCAGCACGGGGGGGCCGTCAGATACGCAGTATTTT	CASTGGPSDTQYF
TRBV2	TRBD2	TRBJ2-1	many	TGTGCCAGCAGGGGGCGTAGCGGGAGATATGAGCAGTTCTTC	CASRGRSGRYEQFF
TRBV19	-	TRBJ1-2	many	TGTGCCACCAAGCGATGGGGGGCCCTCTATGGCTACACCTTC	CATKRWGALYGYTF
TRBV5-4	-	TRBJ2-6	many	TGTGCCAGCGGACTCCGTATTCACTCTGGGGCCAACGTCCTGACTTTC	CASGLRIHSGANVLTF
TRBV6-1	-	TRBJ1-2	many	TGTGCCAGCAGTCTAGACCGACTCTATGGCTACACCTTC	CASSLDRLYGYTF
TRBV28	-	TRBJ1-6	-	TGTGCCAGCAGTTTAAGACAGTTTAATTCACCCCTCCACTTT	CASSLRQFNSPLHF
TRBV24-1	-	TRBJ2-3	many	TGTGCCACCAGTGATTTTTTGACAGGTAGCACAGATACGCAGTATTTT	CATSDFLTGSTDTQYF
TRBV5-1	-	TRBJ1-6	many	TGCGCCAGCAGTTCACGTCCGTCTGGCTCCTATAATTCACCCCTCCACTTT	CASSSRPSGSYNSPLHF
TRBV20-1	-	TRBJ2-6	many	TGCAGTGCTATCGGCGTTTCGGACTCTGGGGCCAACGTCCTGACTTTC	CSAIGVSDSGANVLTF
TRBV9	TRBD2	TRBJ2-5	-	TGTGCCAGCAGCGTAGTGCTAGCGGGAGGCCGGGAGACCCAGTACTTC	CASSVVLAGGRETQYF
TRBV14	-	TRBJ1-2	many	TGTGCCAGCAGCCATAATGATGCTGGCTACACCTTC	CASSHNDAGYTF
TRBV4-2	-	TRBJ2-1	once	TGTGCCAGCAGCCCAATAAGGGCGGCGGGGGCCAGCTCCTACAATGAGCAGTTCTTC	CASSPIRAAGASSYNEQFF
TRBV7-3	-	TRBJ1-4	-	TGTGCCAGCAGGCCTCCAGGGGAGAGAACTAGTGAAAAACTGTTTTTT	CASRPPGERTSEKLFF
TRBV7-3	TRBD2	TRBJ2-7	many	TGTGCCAGCAGCTTAGGGTCGCTAGCGGGAGACTACGAGCAGTACTTC	CASSLGSLAGDYEQYF
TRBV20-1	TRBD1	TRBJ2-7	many	TGCAGTGCTAGAGACCCGGACAGGTCCTCCTACGAGCAGTACTTC	CSARDPDRSSYEQYF
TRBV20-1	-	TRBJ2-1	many	TGCAGTGCTAGACCCCCCCTCTTAGCGCGACGATACAATGAGCAGTTCTTC	CSARPPLLARRYNEQFF
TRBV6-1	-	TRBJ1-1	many	TGTGCCAGCAGTGGACACACTGAAGCTTTCTTT	CASSGHTEAFF
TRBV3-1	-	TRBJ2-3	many	TGTGCCAGCAGCCAAGTTGGGGCAGATACGCAGTATTTT	CASSQVGADTQYF
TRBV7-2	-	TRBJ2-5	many	TGTGCCAGCAGCTTACTAGGGTACGGGGAGACCCAGTACTTC	CASSLLGYGETQYF
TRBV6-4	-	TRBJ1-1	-	TGTGCCAGCAGACGCCTATCGAGGGGGAACACTGAAGCTTTCTTT	CASRRLSRGNTEAFF
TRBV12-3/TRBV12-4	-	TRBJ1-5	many	TGTGCCAGCAGTTCGAGGGGGGTCAGCAATCAGCCCCAGCATTTT	CASSSRGVSNQPQHF
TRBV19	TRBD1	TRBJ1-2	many	TGTGCCAGTAGTGAAATCGGGACAGGGGTTGCCAACTATGGCTACACCTTC	CASSEIGTGVANYGYTF
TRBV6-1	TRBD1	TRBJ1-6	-	TGTGCCAGCCGAGGGGACAGTGTTACTTCACCCCTCCACTTC	CASRGDSVTSPLHF
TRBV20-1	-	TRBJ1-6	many	TGCAGTGCTAGAGGCAGGGGTCCCTCCTATAATTCACCCCTCCACTTT	CSARGRGPSYNSPLHF
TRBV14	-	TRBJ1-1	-	TGTGCCAGCAGCCACTCACTGAACACTGAAGCTTTCTTT	CASSHSLNTEAFF
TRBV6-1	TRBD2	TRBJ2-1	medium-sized	TGTGCCAGCTCAGGGGGACTAGCGGGAGGTCGAGAGCAGTTCTTC	CASSGGLAGGREQFF
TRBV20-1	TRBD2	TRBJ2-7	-	TGCAGTGCTAGACACCGGGCTAGCGGGAGGGGGGCCATATCCTACGAGCAGTACTTC	CSARHRASGRGAISYEQYF